The 5 T cell receptor beta chains reported below all come from one sample, sequenced in a study of CD8 T cells in ankylosing spondylitis. TCRdb redid the calling of the 5' RACE reads with MiXCR, one entry per CDR3 protein. In the table there are roughly 230,000 distinct CDR3 sequences, 8% to 11% of which are singletons. Material: blood, either unsorted or a sorted T cell fraction (not recorded which). The receptor source for this set is a male donor with ankylosing spondylitis or in good health (not recorded which).

This clonotype was counted at least ten times. The V call is TRBV20-1, the J call TRBJ1-2; the D gene is possibly TRBD1 (5 bases). The CDR3 loop spans 13 amino acids. Germline lookup yields CDR1 DFQATT and CDR2 SNEGSKA (reference sequence). Trimming stripped 4 bases from V and 6 bases from J, with 15 bases between. The CDR3: CSATLTRDHGYTF. CDR3 DNA: TGCAGTGCTACCTTGACCAGGGACCATGGCTACACCTTC.

In its sample, this clonotype was seen many times. CDR3 DNA: TGTGCCAGCAGCCCCCCGGGCCCCGACAGAGGATCCTACGAGCAGTACTTC. The encoded protein is CASSPPGPDRGSYEQYF. This chain links TRBV21-1 with TRBJ2-7; the table's TRBD1 call for D was not verified on the DNA. TRBV21-1 is reported as a pseudogene. The CDR3 covers 17 residues.

This clonotype was seen at least ten times. The V call is TRBV12-3 or TRBV12-4, the J call TRBJ2-2; 7 nucleotides match TRBD2. The V and J ends lost 6 bases and 4 bases, in that order; junction bases with no gene match: 8. The CDR3 contains 15 residues. The CDR3 DNA sequence: TGTGCCAGCAGCCCTCAAGCGGGGAGCACCGGGGAGCTGTTTTTT. Its translation is CASSPQAGSTGELFF.

This clonotype was detected many times. This chain connects TRBV19 to TRBJ2-5; D is perhaps TRBD2 (6 bases). CDR3 length: 13 amino acids. Germline V lookup: CDR1 LNHDA, CDR2 SQIVND (reference sequence). Trimming pared 4 bases from V and 3 bases from J, leaving 9 bases between. The CDR3 DNA reads TGTGCCAGTAGTACGACTAGAGAAGAGACCCAGTACTTC. Translated, it gives CASSTTREETQYF.

At least ten counts were recorded for this clonotype. V usage is TRBV20-1 and J usage is TRBJ1-5, with a possible D match to TRBD1 (6 bases). The CDR3 is made up of 14 amino acids. Germline V lookup: CDR1 DFQATT, CDR2 SNEGSKA (reference sequence). With 1 base removed from V and 4 bases from J, the gap between germline ends came to 11 bases. The CDR3 DNA reads as TGCAGTGCTAGAGGGGACACCCGAAATCAGCCCCAGCATTTT. This encodes CSARGDTRNQPQHF.